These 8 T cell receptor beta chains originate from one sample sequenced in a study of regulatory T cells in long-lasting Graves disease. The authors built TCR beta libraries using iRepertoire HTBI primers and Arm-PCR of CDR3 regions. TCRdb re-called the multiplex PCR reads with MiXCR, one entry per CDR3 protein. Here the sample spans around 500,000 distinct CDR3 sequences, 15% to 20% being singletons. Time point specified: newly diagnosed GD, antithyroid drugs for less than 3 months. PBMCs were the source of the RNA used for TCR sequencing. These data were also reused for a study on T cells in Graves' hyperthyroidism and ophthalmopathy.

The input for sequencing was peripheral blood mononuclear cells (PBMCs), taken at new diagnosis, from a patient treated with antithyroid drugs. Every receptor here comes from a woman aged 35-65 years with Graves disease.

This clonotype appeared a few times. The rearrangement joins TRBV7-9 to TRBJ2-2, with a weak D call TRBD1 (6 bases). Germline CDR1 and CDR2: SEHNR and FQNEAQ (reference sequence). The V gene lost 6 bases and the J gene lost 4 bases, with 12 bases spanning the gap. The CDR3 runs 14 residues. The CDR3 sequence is CASSFDRFTGELFF. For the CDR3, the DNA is TGTGCCAGCAGTTTCGACAGGTTCACCGGGGAGCTGTTTTTT.

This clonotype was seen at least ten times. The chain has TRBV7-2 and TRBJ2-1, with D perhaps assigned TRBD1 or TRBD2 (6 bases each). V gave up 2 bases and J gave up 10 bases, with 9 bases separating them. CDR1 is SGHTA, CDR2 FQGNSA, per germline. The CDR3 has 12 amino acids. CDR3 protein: CASSLLGGEQFF. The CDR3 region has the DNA TGTGCCAGCAGCTTATTGGGGGGCGAGCAGTTCTTC.

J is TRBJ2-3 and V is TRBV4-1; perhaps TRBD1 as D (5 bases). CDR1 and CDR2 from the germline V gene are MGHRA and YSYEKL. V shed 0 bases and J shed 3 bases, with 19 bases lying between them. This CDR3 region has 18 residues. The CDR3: CASSQDRAGYGSTDTQYF. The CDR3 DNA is TGCGCCAGCAGCCAAGATAGAGCAGGGTATGGGTCTACAGATACGCAGTATTTT.

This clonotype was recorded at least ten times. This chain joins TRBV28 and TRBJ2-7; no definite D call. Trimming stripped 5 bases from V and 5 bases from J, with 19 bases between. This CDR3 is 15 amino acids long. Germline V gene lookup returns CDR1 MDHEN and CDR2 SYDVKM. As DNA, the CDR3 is TGTGCCAGCAGTCCAATATCCTGGCCAGGTGACGAGCAGTACTTC. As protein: CASSPISWPGDEQYF. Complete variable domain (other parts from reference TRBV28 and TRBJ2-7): DVKVTQSSRYLVKRTGEKVFLECVQDMDHENMFWYRQDPGLGLRLIYFSYDVKMKEKGDIPEGYSVSREKKERFSLILESASTNQTSMYLCASSPISWPGDEQYFGPGTRLTVT.

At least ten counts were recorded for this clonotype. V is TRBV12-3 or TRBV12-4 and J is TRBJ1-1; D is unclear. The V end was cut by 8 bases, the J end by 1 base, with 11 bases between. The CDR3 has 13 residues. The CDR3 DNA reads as TGTGCCAGCGGGCGGGCCGCGAACACTGAAGCTTTCTTT. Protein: CASGRAANTEAFF.

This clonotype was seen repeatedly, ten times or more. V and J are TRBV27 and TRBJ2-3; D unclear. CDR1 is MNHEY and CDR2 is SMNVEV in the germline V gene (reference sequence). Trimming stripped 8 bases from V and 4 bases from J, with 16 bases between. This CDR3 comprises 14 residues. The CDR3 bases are TGTGCCAGCGGGCGTGGGTTGGGCGCAGATACGCAGTATTTT. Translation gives CASGRGLGADTQYF.

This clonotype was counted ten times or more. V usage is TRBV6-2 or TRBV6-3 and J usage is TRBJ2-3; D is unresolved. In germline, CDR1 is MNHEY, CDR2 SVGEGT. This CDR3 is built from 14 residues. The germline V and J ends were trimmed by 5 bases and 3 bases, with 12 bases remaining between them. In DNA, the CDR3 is TGTGCCAGCAGTAATCCCATTGGGACAGATACGCAGTATTTT. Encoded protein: CASSNPIGTDTQYF.

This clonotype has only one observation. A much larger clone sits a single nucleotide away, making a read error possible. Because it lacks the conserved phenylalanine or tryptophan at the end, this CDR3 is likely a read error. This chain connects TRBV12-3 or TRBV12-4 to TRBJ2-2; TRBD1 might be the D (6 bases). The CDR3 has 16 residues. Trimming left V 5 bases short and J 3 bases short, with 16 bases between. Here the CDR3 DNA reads TGTGCCAGCAGTCCAGTCCAGGGGCCGTACACCGGGGAGCTGTTTTTA. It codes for CASSPVQGPYTGELFL.